This section outlines one T cell receptor beta chain sequence together with its context. The data belong to a study of blood T cell repertoires in COVID-19. Across the whole study: Spain, Italy and the United States supplied samples that represented acute and convalescent COVID-19. T cells, B-cell-depleted T cells, or PBMCs provided the cDNA or gDNA that served as material.

This CDR3 contains 14 residues. Germline V CDR1 and CDR2: MNHEY, SMNVEV (reference sequence). V was clipped by 6 bases and J by 5 bases; unmatched bases: 5. In the original workflow: Reference gene primer amplification gave nucleated cell count estimates. The data were produced by immunoSEQ multiplex PCR, yet TCRdb's version contains in-frame clones alone and is incomplete. V, J and clone size derive from that table, while D and trimming were established from the DNA sequence. The data contain about 310,000 clones, around 87% of them singletons. Sequenced material: peripheral blood. V usage is TRBV27 and J usage is TRBJ1-2; 11 bases agree with TRBD1. The sequence was obtained from a woman in her forties or fifties who had recovered from COVID-19. For the CDR3, the DNA is TGTGCCAGCAGGCCCGGGACAGGGGGGTATGGCTACACCTTC. Translation: CASRPGTGGYGYTF.